These 25 T cell receptor beta chains originate from one sample sequenced in a study of blood T cells in healthy people across ages. Primers used in a second PCR of about 7 to 11 cycles were a sample-barcoded 5' primer and a J-beta primer mix. TCRdb recomputed calls from the 5' RACE reads with MiXCR, one row per CDR3 protein. The data hold around 780,000 distinct CDR3 sequences, with 45% to 70% observed a single time. Sequences were obtained from blood. The receptors come from a man aged 40-49 years in good health.

V and J are TRBV5-1 and TRBJ2-7; either TRBD1 or TRBD2 may fit D (6 bases each). V was trimmed by 7 bases and J by 5 bases, leaving 22 bases between them. The CDR3 has 15 residues. From germline, CDR1 is SGHRS and CDR2 YFSETQ. CDR3 residues: CASRHRGAVIHEQYF. CDR3 DNA sequence: TGCGCCAGCCGCCATAGGGGGGCGGTAATCCACGAGCAGTACTTC.

In its sample, this clonotype was seen many times. This chain uses TRBV12-3 or TRBV12-4 with TRBJ2-1, with TRBD1 identical over 9 bases. V lost 7 bases to trimming and J lost 1 base; unmatched junction nucleotides: 8. The CDR3 runs 16 residues. The CDR3 sequence is CASNSQGAWSYNEQFF. The CDR3 nucleotides read TGTGCCAGCAATTCACAGGGGGCTTGGTCCTACAATGAGCAGTTCTTC.

This clonotype appeared a few times. The chain links TRBV20-1 to TRBJ2-3; unclear D gene. The CDR3 sequence is 12 residues long. Per germline, CDR1 DFQATT and CDR2 SNEGSKA (reference sequence). Between the trimmed V and J ends, which lost 4 bases and 6 bases, there was a span of 11 bases. The CDR3 protein is CSAKESSDTQYF. DNA for the CDR3: TGCAGTGCTAAGGAATCTTCGGATACGCAGTATTTT.

The chain uses TRBV12-5 and TRBJ2-7; D is unclear. CDR3 size: 12 residues. Trimming left V 4 bases short and J 6 bases short, with 10 bases between. The germline V gene has CDR1 LGHNT and CDR2 FRNRAP. The CDR3 spells CASGSPQSEQYF. CDR3 bases: TGTGCTAGTGGTTCCCCACAGTCCGAGCAGTACTTC.

In its sample, this clonotype was seen a few times. J is TRBJ2-3 and V is TRBV20-1; TRBD2 matches 11 bases. With V trimmed by 5 bases and J by 2 bases, 6 bases remained unmatched. Germline V gene data show CDR1 as DFQATT and CDR2 as SNEGSKA (reference sequence). CDR3 length equals 15 residues. CDR3 bases: TGCAGTGCTGAGCCTAGCGGGGGGTACACAGATACGCAGTATTTT. As protein: CSAEPSGGYTDTQYF.

The V call is TRBV27, the J call TRBJ2-7; 9 bases agree with TRBD1. The CDR3 has 14 amino acids. Per the germline V gene, CDR1 is MNHEY and CDR2 is SMNVEV (reference sequence). Trimming cost V 7 bases and J 3 bases; bases outside gene matches: 7. As DNA, the CDR3 is TGTGCCAGCAATTCGGGACAGGGAAACTACGAGCAGTACTTC. This gives the protein CASNSGQGNYEQYF.

V gene TRBV6-1 combines with J gene TRBJ2-3; D unresolved. The CDR3 has 14 amino acids. V lost 4 bases, J lost 0 bases, and 8 bases lay in between. Germline V gene lookup returns CDR1 MNHNS and CDR2 SASEGT. CDR3 bases: TGTGCCAGCAGTGTTTTTCGGAGCACAGATACGCAGTATTTT. This codes for CASSVFRSTDTQYF.

The table lists this clonotype with many counts. The gene calls are TRBV3-1 and TRBJ2-6; D might be TRBD2 (6 bases). Germline assignment: CDR1 LGHDT and CDR2 YNNKEL (reference sequence). This CDR3 comprises 14 residues. V was clipped by 6 bases and J by 4 bases, with 10 bases between them. This chain's CDR3 is CASSQSGGANVLTF. CDR3 nucleotide sequence: TGTGCCAGCAGTCAAAGCGGGGGGGCCAACGTCCTGACTTTC.

About this clonotype itself: At one end, the junction sequence differs from germline, possibly due to a read error. The chain is built from TRBV28 and TRBJ2-6, with TRBD1 matching 7 bases. The CDR3 length is 16 residues. CDR1 and CDR2 from the germline V gene are MDHEN and SYDVKM. CDR3 DNA: TGTGCCAGCAGTCCTTCAGACAGGGCTGGGGCCAGCGTCCTGACTTTC. Translated: CASSPSDRAGASVLTF.

The CDR3 reads CASSPTVRADTQYF. CDR3 sequence (DNA): TGTGCCAGCTCACCTACGGTAAGGGCAGATACGCAGTATTTT. This sequence joins TRBV18 and TRBJ2-3; no definite D call. Per germline, CDR1 KGHSH and CDR2 LQKENI. The CDR3 loop spans 14 amino acids. V dropped 3 bases and J dropped 4 bases, with 11 bases sitting between them.

This clonotype was recorded a few times. V and J are TRBV15 and TRBJ2-3; D could derive from TRBD1 or TRBD2 (5 bases each). CDR1 and CDR2 from the germline V gene are LNHNV and YYDKDF (reference sequence). The length of the CDR3 is 16 residues. The V end lost 0 bases, the J end lost 1 base, and 11 bases lay between the germline ends. The CDR3 coding sequence is TGTGCCACCAGCAGAGAAGGGGACGGACGCACAGATACGCAGTATTTT. Its translation: CATSREGDGRTDTQYF.

The table lists this clonotype with many counts. V gene TRBV7-9 combines with J gene TRBJ1-2; weak D call: TRBD1 (5 bases). The CDR3 extends over 13 amino acids. Trimming removed 3 bases from V and 4 bases from J, with 9 bases in between. Germline lookup yields CDR1 SEHNR and CDR2 FQNEAQ (reference sequence). The CDR3 nucleotides read TGTGCCAGCAGCTTTCAGGGTTCCTATGGCTACACCTTC. Protein product: CASSFQGSYGYTF.

A few counts support this clonotype. This chain joins TRBV7-2 and TRBJ1-6; D is unresolved. The germline V gene encodes CDR1 SGHTA and CDR2 FQGNSA. CDR3 size: 12 residues. The V and J ends lost 5 bases and 6 bases respectively, with 5 bases between them. The CDR3 bases are TGTGCCAGCAGCCCCAGTAATTCACCCCTCCACTTT. It is translated as CASSPSNSPLHF.

The rearrangement uses TRBV9 and TRBJ2-3; D remains ambiguous. V lost 0 bases and J 0 bases, leaving 8 bases between the germline ends. Germline V gives CDR1 SGDLS, CDR2 YYNGEE. This CDR3 comprises 15 residues. In DNA, the CDR3 is TGTGCCAGCAGCGTAGGGGTAGCTAGCACAGATACGCAGTATTTT. As protein: CASSVGVASTDTQYF.

This chain links TRBV10-3 with TRBJ1-2; D remains unclear. Germline loops: CDR1 ENHRY, CDR2 SYGVKD. V lost 8 bases to trimming and J lost 8 bases, with 18 bases between them. There are 13 residues in the CDR3. The CDR3 nucleotides are TGTGCCATCGGGGAGGGCGACTTGACGGGCTACACCTTC. It yields the protein CAIGEGDLTGYTF.

This clonotype has more than one count but fewer than ten. DNA for the CDR3: TGTGCCAGCAGCTTCCCCTCTAGCGGCCTGTACCAAGAGACCCAGTACTTC. Its protein is CASSFPSSGLYQETQYF. The V gene is TRBV7-2, the J gene TRBJ2-5, with 7 bases lining up with TRBD2. V lost 3 bases and J lost 0; bases outside the gene matches: 10. This CDR3 has 17 amino acids. Germline V CDR1 and CDR2: SGHTA, FQGNSA.

The rearrangement links TRBV29-1 to TRBJ1-1; 8 bases fit TRBD1. V shed 7 bases and J 5 bases; nucleotides not matched to a gene: 9. CDR3 size: 13 residues. Germline CDR1 SQVTM, CDR2 ANQGSEA. As DNA, the CDR3 is TGCAGCGCATCAGGGGGCCGGGGGACTGAAGCTTTCTTT. It is translated as CSASGGRGTEAFF.

The J gene is TRBJ1-2, the V gene TRBV12-3 or TRBV12-4, with D unresolved. V dropped 2 bases and J dropped 1 base, with 8 bases sitting between them. CDR3 length: 14 residues. For the CDR3, the DNA is TGTGCCAGCAGTTTATCGGGCCTTAACTATGGCTACACCTTC. Residues: CASSLSGLNYGYTF.

In this sample, this clonotype turned up once. The CDR3 nucleotides are TGTGCCAGCAGTGATAGCGGGGGCTCACTGTACTTC. Translated: CASSDSGGSLYF. The rearrangement uses TRBV25-1 and TRBJ2-7; 9 positions match TRBD2. CDR1 MGHDK and CDR2 SYGVNS come from the germline V gene. The CDR3 runs to 12 residues. V gave up 3 bases and J gave up 12 bases; unmatched junction bases: 6.

The chain joins TRBV2 to TRBJ2-6; D unresolved. The germline V and J ends were trimmed by 2 bases and 3 bases, with 8 bases remaining between them. Germline values: CDR1 SNHLY, CDR2 FYNNEI. The CDR3 has 15 amino acids. The CDR3 DNA is TGTGCCAGCAGTGAATCGACACGTGGGGCCAACGTCCTGACTTTC. It codes for CASSESTRGANVLTF.

V and J are TRBV5-1 and TRBJ2-3, with 7 bases that match TRBD1. Germline CDR1 and CDR2: SGHRS and YFSETQ. This CDR3 comprises 15 residues. V lost 1 base and J lost 4; bases outside the gene matches: 6. Here the CDR3 reads CASSLTGVAPDTQYF. CDR3 DNA: TGCGCCAGCAGCTTGACAGGGGTAGCCCCAGATACGCAGTATTTT.

The chain is built from TRBV11-2 and TRBJ2-3; D is uncertain. The CDR3 runs 18 residues. Germline V CDR1 and CDR2: SGHAT, FQNNGV. The ends were cut back, 2 bases at V and 2 bases at J, with 20 bases in the middle. The chain's CDR3 is CASSLSSGFKSPTDTQYF. The CDR3 DNA is TGTGCCAGCAGCTTATCCTCCGGGTTTAAATCCCCCACAGATACGCAGTATTTT.

This clonotype was observed a handful of times. V is TRBV7-2 and J is TRBJ2-1; perhaps TRBD1 as D (5 bases). CDR1 SGHTA and CDR2 FQGNSA come from the germline V gene. The CDR3 covers 14 residues. V was cut by 3 bases and J by 6 bases, with 12 bases left in between. In DNA form, the CDR3 reads TGTGCCAGCAGCTTGGGGCGACCCCTCAATGAGCAGTTCTTC. Its translation: CASSLGRPLNEQFF.

In regard to this clonotype: Since a much larger clone is just one base distant, this may be a read error. The chain carries TRBV12-3 or TRBV12-4 and TRBJ2-7; 7 bases fit TRBD1. This CDR3 spans 13 amino acids. With 3 bases clipped from V and 3 bases from J, the junction kept 2 bases outside the gene matches. The CDR3 nucleotides are TGTGCCAGCAGTTTCCGACAGGGCTACGAGCAGTACTTC. As protein: CASSFRQGYEQYF.

J is TRBJ2-2 and V is TRBV4-3; 9 bases agree with TRBD2. J lost 0 bases, V lost 0 bases, and 5 bases had no gene match. Per germline, CDR1 LGHNA and CDR2 YSLEER. CDR3 size: 18 residues. CDR3 nucleotides: TGCGCCAGCAGCCAAGATCCAGCGGGGGGATCGAACACCGGGGAGCTGTTTTTT. Its protein is CASSQDPAGGSNTGELFF.